Given below is one TCR beta chain in context. Its antigen is undetermined. Just one base apart from a much larger clone, this may be a read error. The data were obtained in a study of neurological immune-mediated disorders. Whole-study findings and limits: None of the CDR3 amino acid sequences of expanded clones recurred across subjects, suggesting private repertoires in all groups.

The making of cDNA relied on 5'RACE with 10-nucleotide random UMIs. TCRdb processed the 5' RACE reads anew with MiXCR; each CDR3 protein has one entry. Here the sample spans about 41,000 distinct CDR3 sequences, roughly 13% being singletons. Individuals who volunteered at a blood bank located in Maryland, USA, made up the group of healthy controls. The sample comprised PBMCs. This TCR came from a female donor in good health.

The CDR3 region has the DNA TGTGTCAGCGGGACCACAAGCCGGGAGCTGTTTTTT. Its translation: CVSGTTSRELFF. This chain links TRBV7-2 with TRBJ2-2; 7 bases map to TRBD2. The germline gives CDR1 SGHTA, CDR2 FQGNSA. This CDR3 region has 12 residues. The full variable domain, rest sourced from reference TRBV7-2 and TRBJ2-2, is GAGVSQSPSNKVTEKGKDVELRCDPISGHTALYWYRQSLGQGLEFLIYFQGNSAPDKSGLPSDRFSAERTGGSVSTLTIQRTQQEDSAVYLCVSGTTSRELFFGEGSRLTVL.